The 16 T cell receptor beta chains in this list originate from one sample, sequenced in a study of vaccination and CD4 T cells after COVID-19. Treatment meaning: roughly ten-day PBMC culture with coronavirus spike peptide pools or control peptides (ViraFEST assay). Researchers collected the unexposed donor's CD4+ T cells before the COVID-19 pandemic (2011-2018). Researchers used the Oncomine TCR Beta short-read assay to sequence DNA from cultured CD4+ T cells. Genomic DNA was drawn out of CD4+ T cells grown in culture. TCRdb called the PCR reads again in MiXCR, with one record for every CDR3 protein. The sample comprises about 6,900 distinct CDR3 sequences, 30% to 45% of which are singletons, and about 32% rests with the top ten. The antigens for these receptors are not known. Sequencing input: CD4+ T cells from blood, cultured in vitro. These receptor sequences come from a human donor in good health.

This clonotype was counted a few times. This sequence joins TRBV27 and TRBJ2-7; 15 nucleotides match TRBD2. V gave up 6 bases and J gave up 3 bases; unmatched junction bases: 15. CDR3 length equals 19 residues. CDR1 and CDR2 (germline): MNHEY, SMNVEV (reference sequence). CDR3 region: CASRADPRTSGRGYYEQYF. The CDR3 DNA follows: TGTGCCAGCAGAGCGGACCCCCGGACTAGCGGGAGGGGGTACTACGAGCAGTACTTC.

The chain combines TRBV30 with TRBJ2-3, with D maybe TRBD2 (6 bases). This CDR3 contains 14 residues. Trimming pared 5 bases from V and 0 bases from J, leaving 12 bases between. Per the germline V gene, CDR1 is GTSNPN and CDR2 is SVGIG (reference sequence). DNA for the CDR3: TGTGCCTGGGGCGGGGCAGCGAGCACAGATACGCAGTATTTT. It codes for CAWGGAASTDTQYF.

The chain has TRBV27 and TRBJ1-2, with a weak D call TRBD1 (5 bases). Germline V gene data show CDR1 as MNHEY and CDR2 as SMNVEV (reference sequence). This CDR3 is built from 15 residues. V lost 3 bases and J 1 base, leaving 12 bases between the germline ends. The CDR3 loop reads CASSFSQALNYGYTF. CDR3 nucleotide sequence: TGTGCCAGCAGTTTTTCACAGGCCCTTAACTATGGCTACACCTTC.

The chain has TRBV19 and TRBJ2-5; D is uncertain. The CDR3 consists of 14 residues. The V end was cut by 1 base, the J end by 7 bases, with 13 bases between. CDR1 and CDR2 (germline): LNHDA, SQIVND (reference sequence). The CDR3, as DNA: TGTGCCAGTAGTATAGCCGGCTCGTGGGGGACCCAGTACTTC. Translating it yields CASSIAGSWGTQYF.

The rearrangement uses TRBV28 and TRBJ2-3; tentatively, D is TRBD2 (6 bases). The CDR3 contains 16 residues. V lost 7 bases to trimming and J lost 4 bases, with 21 bases between them. Germline CDR1 and CDR2: MDHEN and SYDVKM. The CDR3 bases are TGTGCCAGCACCCAGAGTGGGGGGTCTCGCTCAGATACGCAGTATTTT. Translated, it gives CASTQSGGSRSDTQYF.

Points on this clonotype: The junction shows a germline mismatch at one end, possibly a read error. The genes are TRBV7-7 and TRBJ1-4; D is ambiguous. CDR3 length: 14 residues. Germline V gives CDR1 SSHAT, CDR2 FNYEAQ (reference sequence). The CDR3 nucleotides are TGTGCTAGCAGCTTAAACGTGGCAGACGAAAAACTGTTTTTT. Amino acid sequence: CASSLNVADEKLFF.

This clonotype appeared a single time. This chain joins TRBV7-8 and TRBJ2-3; D unresolved. The CDR3 covers 15 residues. Trimming took 5 bases from V and 2 from J, leaving 14 bases between them. CDR1 is SGHVS and CDR2 is FQNEAQ in the germline V gene. The CDR3: CASSASPFDTDTQYF. Written as DNA, the CDR3 is TGTGCCAGCAGCGCATCCCCATTTGACACAGATACGCAGTATTTT.

In its sample, this clonotype was seen a few times. The genes are TRBV7-9 and TRBJ2-7; 8 bases fit TRBD2. This CDR3 is built from 14 residues. Germline V gene lookup returns CDR1 SEHNR and CDR2 FQNEAQ (reference sequence). V dropped 5 bases and J dropped 5; count of bases not matched to a gene: 8. The CDR3 loop reads CASSPGLGWHEQYF. The CDR3, as DNA: TGTGCCAGCAGCCCGGGACTAGGGTGGCACGAGCAGTACTTC.

This clonotype was counted a few times. The V gene is TRBV6-1, the J gene TRBJ2-7, with 13 positions matching TRBD2. Germline V lookup: CDR1 MNHNS, CDR2 SASEGT. The CDR3 sequence is 14 residues long. After removal of 6 bases from V and 8 bases from J, the junction contained 7 bases not matched to a gene. The CDR3 sequence is CASRLGLAGAQQYF. The CDR3 coding sequence is TGTGCCAGCAGACTTGGACTAGCGGGAGCACAGCAGTACTTC.

This rearrangement joins TRBV7-2 to TRBJ2-3; 8 positions agree with TRBD2. CDR1 SGHTA and CDR2 FQGNSA come from the germline V gene. Trimming cost V 5 bases and J 6 bases; bases outside gene matches: 10. The CDR3 contains 15 residues. This chain's CDR3 is CASSRSGGLGDTQYF. CDR3 coding DNA: TGTGCCAGCAGCCGAAGCGGGGGATTGGGCGATACGCAGTATTTT. The whole variable domain, remainder taken from reference TRBV7-2 and TRBJ2-3, is GAGVSQSPSNKVTEKGKDVELRCDPISGHTALYWYRQSLGQGLEFLIYFQGNSAPDKSGLPSDRFSAERTGGSVSTLTIQRTQQEDSAVYLCASSRSGGLGDTQYFGPGTRLTVL.

A remark on this clonotype: One junction end disagrees with the germline gene, perhaps due to a read error. The rearrangement links TRBV7-6 to TRBJ2-3; maybe TRBD2 (6 bases). Germline V gene sequence: CDR1 SGHVS, CDR2 FNYEAQ. The CDR3 loop spans 15 amino acids. This chain's CDR3 is CASSQDGAGSDTQYF. CDR3 nucleotides: TGCGCCAGCAGCCAAGATGGAGCGGGTTCAGATACGCAGTATTTT. Using reference TRBV7-6 and TRBJ2-3 for the parts outside the CDR3, the full variable domain is GAGVSQSPRYKVTKRGQDVALRCDPISGHVSLYWYRQALGQGPEFLTYFNYEAQQDKSGLPNDRFSAERPEGSISTLTIQRTEQRDSAMYRCASSQDGAGSDTQYFGPGTRLTVL.

This clonotype has only a few counts. The chain combines TRBV7-9 with TRBJ2-5; 11 bases fit TRBD2. The CDR3 sequence is 15 residues long. V was clipped by 5 bases and J by 1 base; unmatched bases: 3. The V gene's germline CDR1 is SEHNR and CDR2 FQNEAQ (reference sequence). CDR3 amino acids: CASSTSGRTQETQYF. The DNA of the CDR3 is TGTGCCAGCAGCACTAGCGGGAGAACCCAAGAGACCCAGTACTTC.

This clonotype was observed a few times. The chain couples TRBV10-3 to TRBJ1-1, with a possible D match to TRBD1 (6 bases). The CDR3 totals 15 residues. The V and J ends lost 6 bases and 2 bases respectively, with 16 bases between them. Germline CDR1 ENHRY, CDR2 SYGVKD. In DNA, the CDR3 is TGTGCCATCAGCCAAGGGAGGGGGTATAACACTGAAGCTTTCTTT. Its translation is CAISQGRGYNTEAFF.

The V call is TRBV12-3 or TRBV12-4, the J call TRBJ2-6; unclear D gene. V lost 5 bases and J 1 base, leaving 6 bases between the germline ends. This CDR3 region has 14 residues. This chain's CDR3 is CASSLRSGANVLTF. CDR3 coding DNA: TGTGCCAGCAGTCTCCGGTCTGGGGCCAACGTCCTGACTTTC.

This clonotype was detected a few times. The chain carries TRBV27 and TRBJ2-5, with D perhaps matching TRBD2 (5 bases). The germline V gene encodes CDR1 MNHEY and CDR2 SMNVEV (reference sequence). The CDR3 is 16 residues long. Trimming pared 6 bases from V and 1 base from J, leaving 18 bases between. The chain's CDR3 is CASSNKARVPQETQYF. CDR3 sequence (DNA): TGTGCCAGCAGCAACAAGGCGCGGGTCCCCCAAGAGACCCAGTACTTC.

This chain joins TRBV28 and TRBJ2-7, with TRBD2 matching 11 bases. CDR1 is MDHEN and CDR2 is SYDVKM in the germline V gene. J was trimmed by 2 bases and V by 5 bases; bases with no gene match: 17. The CDR3 sequence is 19 residues long. DNA of the CDR3: TGTGCCAGCAGTAAAACCCTAGCGGGAGGACTCCCGCCCGCCTACGAGCAGTACTTC. Translation: CASSKTLAGGLPPAYEQYF.